Sequencing of this T cell receptor (beta chain) was carried out in a study of technical replicates of blood from a few donors. CDR1 and CDR2 (germline): SGHRS, YFSETQ. The CDR3 spans 15 residues. The junction had 6 bases not matched to a gene; V was cut back by 4 bases and J by 4 bases. Profiling relied on immunoSEQ multiplex PCR, and the TCRdb table lists in-frame clones only, not all of them. The data show some 71,000 clones, with about 97% seen just once and around 0.31% held by the top ten. What was sequenced was T cells isolated from PBMCs. The clonotype originates from a human donor in good health. This chain connects TRBV5-1 to TRBJ2-3, with TRBD1 matching over 10 bases. Here the CDR3 reads CASSLLTGGADTQYF. The CDR3 DNA reads as TGCGCCAGCAGCCTATTGACAGGGGGCGCAGATACGCAGTATTTT.